This TCR beta chain is drawn from a study of regulatory T cells in long-lasting Graves disease. Study-wide findings and caveats: Persistent disease preferred TRBV28, TRBJ1-2 and TRBJ2-5; new disease, TRBV20-1 and TRBJ2-1.

Noted time point: newly diagnosed GD, antithyroid drugs for less than 3 months. PBMC RNA was the source of the TCR library. Approximately 9 milliliters of peripheral blood went into EDTA tubes. Assembly of TCR beta libraries relied on iRepertoire HTBI primers together with Arm-PCR of CDR3 regions. TCRdb re-called the multiplex PCR reads with MiXCR, one entry per CDR3 protein. Among about 620,000 distinct CDR3 sequences listed, approximately 15% were seen once. The CDR3 extends over 13 amino acids. Per the germline V gene, CDR1 is SGHTA and CDR2 is FQGNSA. As for this clonotype: Its matching antigen is unknown. A much larger clone differs by one base, so this may be a read error.

These data also featured in a second study, about T cells in Graves' hyperthyroidism and ophthalmopathy. This second report adds: The model foresaw ophthalmopathy a median 6.5 months prior to onset.

J is TRBJ2-7 and V is TRBV7-2, with a tentative D call TRBD1 (6 bases). The TCR was taken from a woman in her 30s with Graves disease. The source was peripheral blood mononuclear cells (PBMCs), collected at new diagnosis, from a patient treated with antithyroid drugs. Here the CDR3 DNA reads TGTGCCAGCGGCTTAGACAGGTCCTACGAGCAGTACTTC. Encoded protein: CASGLDRSYEQYF.